The clone carrying this TCR beta chain turned up a few times. With 60 Vbeta and 13 Jbeta primers, the PCR was carried out. Method: immunoSEQ multiplex PCR; TCRdb's copy keeps in-frame clones and lacks some. The sample lists around 170,000 clones; over 80% were seen once. These data belong to a study of cytomegalovirus exposure and HLA in healthy donors. Study background: Roughly 92 million unique TCRs, all from HLA-typed donors, were included in an early release of the data.

After removal of 4 bases from V and 4 bases from J, the junction contained 6 bases not matched to a gene. CDR1 is MNHEY and CDR2 is SVGAGI in the germline V gene. The CDR3 is made up of 14 amino acids. This chain links TRBV6-5 with TRBJ2-5, with 7 positions matching TRBD1. The sample consisted of PBMCs. The sequence derives from a woman between 18 and 29 years old in good health and CMV-seronegative. The CDR3 DNA sequence: TGTGCCAGCAGTTCACAGGGGCTGGCAGAGACCCAGTACTTC. Protein product: CASSSQGLAETQYF.